The clone carrying this TCR beta chain has only one observation. The Seattle site enrolled patients during active infection and followed them longitudinally. This entry belongs to a study of blood T cell repertoires in COVID-19. About the research overall: In each case, the material was cDNA or gDNA derived from T cells, B-cell-depleted T cells, or PBMCs.

Authors' data handling: Reference gene primer amplification in the assay estimated nucleated cell counts. Data came from immunoSEQ multiplex PCR; TCRdb stores just in-frame clones and leaves some out. V, J and clone size derive from that table, while D and trimming were established from the DNA sequence. Of around 200,000 clones in the sample, roughly 83% were seen once. Sequenced: peripheral blood. This TCR came from a woman aged 40 to 50 with COVID-19, enrolled during active disease.

The CDR3 sequence is CASSSRGTTEAFF. Written as DNA, the CDR3 is TGTGCCAGCAGCTCGAGGGGGACCACTGAAGCTTTCTTT. The rearrangement uses TRBV11-2 and TRBJ1-1; D may be TRBD1 (6 bases). V dropped 4 bases and J dropped 4 bases, with 10 bases sitting between them. The CDR3 covers 13 residues. Germline CDR1 reads SGHAT; CDR2 reads FQNNGV.